The 28 T cell receptor beta chains reported below all come from one sample, sequenced in a study of T cell changes during pregnancy in multiple sclerosis (dated by TCRdb to between 2019 and 2020). Receptors were amplified or captured by the immunoSEQ multiplex PCR assay. In TCRdb, the immuneACCESS table is reduced to in-frame sequences with V and J assigned. These tables do not hold every clone; where another copy was compared, an unresolved V gene accounts for under half, and the others remain unexplained. The sample records under 45,000 clones, about 96% of which are singletons. Clones ranked in the top ten supply about 0.9% of the sample. The sample was peripheral blood, taken in the second trimester of pregnancy. Source of these receptors: a female donor with multiple sclerosis, enrolled in a pregnancy study.

CDR3 sequence: CAWSRQLRSHTDTQYF. The CDR3 coding sequence is TGTGCCTGGAGCCGGCAATTGAGGTCTCACACAGATACGCAGTATTTT. The chain uses TRBV30 and TRBJ2-3; D is unclear. V was trimmed by 3 bases and J by 2 bases, leaving 18 bases between them. The germline V gene has CDR1 GTSNPN and CDR2 SVGIG (reference sequence). The CDR3 has 16 amino acids.

CDR3 amino acids: CASSQTGLYEQYF. CDR3 DNA sequence: TGCGCCAGCAGCCAAACAGGGTTGTACGAGCAGTACTTC. The chain recombines TRBV4-3 with TRBJ2-7, with a weak D call TRBD1 (6 bases). Trimming shortened V by 2 bases and J by 4 bases, and 9 bases separated the two germline ends. Germline V gene data show CDR1 as LGHNA and CDR2 as YSLEER. The CDR3 sequence is 13 residues long.

The J gene is TRBJ1-2, the V gene TRBV5-8; the match to TRBD1 covers 8 bases. Trimming removed 4 bases from V and 5 bases from J; junction bases left unmatched: 1. The CDR3 spans 12 residues. CDR1 is SGHTS, CDR2 YDEGEE, per germline. CDR3 amino acids: CASSRQGYGYTF. CDR3 nucleotide sequence: TGTGCCAGCAGCCGACAGGGGTATGGCTACACCTTC.

The chain uses TRBV27 and TRBJ2-1; 7 bases are a match to TRBD1. V shed 6 bases and J 8 bases; nucleotides not matched to a gene: 10. The CDR3 consists of 14 residues. Germline CDR1 reads MNHEY; CDR2 reads SMNVEV (reference sequence). CDR3 protein: CASRVRGYSDEQFF. The CDR3 DNA follows: TGTGCCAGCAGGGTCAGGGGGTATAGTGATGAGCAGTTCTTC.

A note on this clone: The sample carries other DNA sequences with the same CDR3. The chain links TRBV4-1 to TRBJ2-3; D might be TRBD2 (6 bases). CDR1 is MGHRA and CDR2 is YSYEKL in the germline V gene. There are 13 residues in the CDR3. The ends were cut back, 3 bases at V and 6 bases at J, with 10 bases in the middle. The CDR3 DNA reads TGCGCCAGCAGCCACCCTGGGAGGGATACGCAGTATTTT. It yields the protein CASSHPGRDTQYF.

The V call is TRBV18, the J call TRBJ2-6; TRBD1 agrees at 8 bases. Germline loops: CDR1 KGHSH, CDR2 LQKENI. Trimming removed 0 bases from V and 2 bases from J; junction bases left unmatched: 6. CDR3 length: 18 residues. CDR3 in DNA: TGTGCCAGCTCACCACCGGACAGGGACGGAGCTGGGGCCAACGTCCTGACTTTC. It is translated as CASSPPDRDGAGANVLTF.

The V and J genes are TRBV6-5 and TRBJ1-1, with TRBD1 matching over 7 bases. CDR3 length equals 15 residues. Germline V gene sequence: CDR1 MNHEY, CDR2 SVGAGI. V lost 4 bases, J lost 5 bases, and 10 bases stayed unmatched. The CDR3 reads CASSSGTEGRTEAFF. In nucleotides, the CDR3 is TGTGCCAGCAGTTCCGGGACAGAAGGTCGAACTGAAGCTTTCTTT.

The chain uses TRBV2 and TRBJ2-1, with 7 bases fitting TRBD1. V was pared by 5 bases and J by 6 bases, with 10 bases of the junction left unmatched. Germline CDR1 and CDR2: SNHLY and FYNNEI. The CDR3 has 15 residues. CDR3 loop: CASSQVTGSVNEQFF. Here the CDR3 DNA reads TGTGCCAGCAGTCAGGTGACAGGGTCGGTCAATGAGCAGTTCTTC. The full variable domain, in which reference TRBV2 and TRBJ2-1 provide the parts outside the CDR3, is EPEVTQTPSHQVTQMGQEVILRCVPISNHLYFYWYRQILGQKVEFLVSFYNNEISEKSEIFDDQFSVERPDGSNFTLKIRSTKLEDSAMYFCASSQVTGSVNEQFFGPGTRLTVL.

The chain is built from TRBV29-1 and TRBJ2-1, with 11 bases lining up with TRBD1. Germline CDR1 reads SQVTM; CDR2 reads ANQGSEA. CDR3 length: 14 amino acids. J was trimmed by 7 bases and V by 5 bases; bases with no gene match: 7. The CDR3 DNA is TGCAGCGTTCAAGGACAGGGGGCTTCAAATGAGCAGTTCTTC. Its protein product is CSVQGQGASNEQFF.

This chain joins TRBV7-3 and TRBJ2-1, with D unclear. Trimming removed 1 base at V and 3 bases at J, with 13 bases between. The CDR3 sequence is 16 residues long. Germline V gives CDR1 SGHTA, CDR2 FQGTGA. The CDR3 DNA follows: TGTGCCAGCAGCTTAAGCCAGCCGGGTCGCTACAATGAGCAGTTCTTC. This sequence encodes CASSLSQPGRYNEQFF.

V is TRBV10-3 and J is TRBJ2-7; 13 bases are a match to TRBD2. CDR1 is ENHRY, CDR2 SYGVKD, per germline. The CDR3 runs to 15 residues. V was pared by 5 bases and J by 2 bases, with 3 bases of the junction left unmatched. The CDR3 nucleotides read TGTGCCATCAGTCCAGGACTAGCGGGAGCCTACGAGCAGTACTTC. Translated, it gives CAISPGLAGAYEQYF.

This chain uses TRBV2 with TRBJ1-4; TRBD1 agrees at 11 bases. The CDR3 totals 16 residues. V dropped 1 base and J dropped 8; count of bases not matched to a gene: 6. Germline assignment: CDR1 SNHLY and CDR2 FYNNEI. The CDR3, as DNA: TGTGCCAGCAGTGAAGGGACAGGGGGCTTAAGCGAAAAACTGTTTTTT. It encodes CASSEGTGGLSEKLFF.

The rearrangement uses TRBV4-3 and TRBJ2-5; D is undetermined. The CDR3 length is 14 residues. V shed 1 base and J shed 0 bases, with 6 bases lying between them. CDR1 and CDR2 (germline): LGHNA, YSLEER. The CDR3 sequence is CASSQGQDQETQYF. The CDR3 DNA follows: TGCGCCAGCAGCCAAGGCCAGGACCAAGAGACCCAGTACTTC.

This chain uses TRBV7-9 with TRBJ1-1; D is possibly TRBD1 (6 bases). CDR3 length: 13 amino acids. Germline CDR1 is SEHNR and CDR2 is FQNEAQ (reference sequence). Trimming removed 6 bases at V and 3 bases at J, with 11 bases between. CDR3 region: CASRADSDTEAFF. DNA of the CDR3: TGTGCCAGCAGGGCGGACAGTGACACTGAAGCTTTCTTT. The entire variable domain, with the rest obtained from reference TRBV7-9 and TRBJ1-1, is as follows: DTGVSQNPRHKITKRGQNVTFRCDPISEHNRLYWYRQTLGQGPEFLTYFQNEAQLEKSRLLSDRFSAERPKGSFSTLEIQRTEQGDSAMYLCASRADSDTEAFFGQGTRLTVV.

The J gene is TRBJ2-7, the V gene TRBV28, with TRBD2 matching over 8 bases. The CDR3 contains 15 residues. Trimming took 2 bases from V and 0 from J; bases not matched to a gene: 3. Germline CDR1 and CDR2: MDHEN and SYDVKM. CDR3 nucleotide sequence: TGTGCCAGCAGTTTAGAGAGCGGGGGCTCCTACGAGCAGTACTTC. Translated, it gives CASSLESGGSYEQYF. Looking up the rest from reference TRBV28 and TRBJ2-7 gives the full variable domain: DVKVTQSSRYLVKRTGEKVFLECVQDMDHENMFWYRQDPGLGLRLIYFSYDVKMKEKGDIPEGYSVSREKKERFSLILESASTNQTSMYLCASSLESGGSYEQYFGPGTRLTVT.

J is TRBJ1-1 and V is TRBV28; a weak D match, TRBD1 (6 bases). Trimming took off 7 bases at V and 0 bases at J, with 9 bases between the two ends. CDR3 length: 13 amino acids. Germline assignment: CDR1 MDHEN and CDR2 SYDVKM. The CDR3 DNA follows: TGTGCCAGCAACAGACAGGTGAACACTGAAGCTTTCTTT. It specifies CASNRQVNTEAFF.

This chain links TRBV4-2 with TRBJ2-5; TRBD1 matches at 10 bases. The closer fit of TRBJ2-7 to the DNA end suggests the J call may be wrong. Germline values: CDR1 LGHNA, CDR2 YNFKEQ. The CDR3 runs to 15 residues. DNA of the CDR3: TGTGCCAGCAGCCAAGATAGGCGGGACAGGGGCGAGCAGTACTTC. Protein product: CASSQDRRDRGEQYF.

This chain joins TRBV15 and TRBJ2-5; 11 nucleotides line up with TRBD2. Trimming cost V 0 bases and J 2 bases; bases outside gene matches: 5. Germline V gene lookup returns CDR1 LNHNV and CDR2 YYDKDF (reference sequence). The CDR3 spans 17 residues. CDR3 residues: CATSREPGLAAQETQYF. In DNA, the CDR3 is TGTGCCACCAGCAGAGAACCGGGACTAGCGGCTCAAGAGACCCAGTACTTC.

The chain recombines TRBV7-6 with TRBJ2-1, with 12 nucleotides matching TRBD2. V gave up 4 bases and J gave up 6 bases; unmatched junction bases: 4. The germline gives CDR1 SGHVS, CDR2 FNYEAQ. This CDR3 comprises 15 residues. DNA of the CDR3: TGTGCCAGCAGCTCCCGACTAGCGGGAGCCAATGAGCAGTTCTTC. This translates into CASSSRLAGANEQFF.

The rearrangement joins TRBV6-1 to TRBJ1-1, with D possibly TRBD1 on 5 matching bases. CDR1 and CDR2 from the germline V gene are MNHNS and SASEGT. The CDR3 runs to 15 residues. Trimming took 1 base from V and 0 from J, leaving 9 bases between them. Written as DNA, the CDR3 is TGTGCCAGCAGTGAAGAGCCAGGGTTGAACACTGAAGCTTTCTTT. This translates into CASSEEPGLNTEAFF.

This chain connects TRBV18 to TRBJ2-1; D possibly corresponds to TRBD2 (6 bases). Trimming took off 3 bases at V and 4 bases at J, with 16 bases between the two ends. Germline CDR1 and CDR2: KGHSH and LQKENI. This CDR3 comprises 16 residues. Here the CDR3 DNA reads TGTGCCAGCTCACCCGACCGGACTAACCTATACAATGAGCAGTTCTTC. It specifies CASSPDRTNLYNEQFF.

The V call is TRBV7-3, the J call TRBJ2-3, with 8 nucleotides matching TRBD2. The germline gives CDR1 SGHTA, CDR2 FQGTGA. V trimming: 0 bases; J trimming: 4 bases; junction bases outside the gene matches: 9. This CDR3 spans 17 amino acids. The CDR3 loop reads CASSLTGRGGWADTQYF. For the CDR3, the DNA is TGTGCCAGCAGCTTAACTGGCCGGGGGGGCTGGGCAGATACGCAGTATTTT.

The J gene is TRBJ1-1, the V gene TRBV4-3; D is undetermined. From germline, CDR1 is LGHNA and CDR2 YSLEER. Deletions cut 1 base from V and 7 bases from J, with 10 bases between. CDR3 length: 13 residues. CDR3 DNA: TGCGCCAGCAGCCAAGTCCCGGGGAGTGAAGCTTTCTTT. Its protein product is CASSQVPGSEAFF.

The chain recombines TRBV5-4 with TRBJ1-1; 10 nucleotides match TRBD1. Trimming at V came to 3 bases and at J to 5 bases, leaving 4 bases not matched to a gene. The germline V gene has CDR1 SGHNT and CDR2 YYREEE (reference sequence). The CDR3 runs to 14 residues. The CDR3 coding sequence is TGTGCCAGCAGCTCGGGACAGGGGAGAACTGAAGCTTTCTTT. Translating it yields CASSSGQGRTEAFF.

This chain joins TRBV18 and TRBJ1-4, with D possibly matching TRBD1 (5 bases). Trimming removed 3 bases from V and 7 bases from J, with 12 bases in between. Germline V gene lookup returns CDR1 KGHSH and CDR2 LQKENI. This CDR3 is 14 amino acids long. The CDR3 loop is CASSPDSLPEKLFF. As DNA, the CDR3 is TGTGCCAGCTCACCTGACAGTTTACCTGAAAAACTGTTTTTT.

CDR3 bases: TGTGCCAGCAGCCTCACTAGCGGGGGGGCCATAAACGATGAGCAGTTCTTC. This sequence encodes CASSLTSGGAINDEQFF. This chain uses TRBV7-9 with TRBJ2-1; TRBD2 matches 13 bases. Germline CDR1 SEHNR, CDR2 FQNEAQ (reference sequence). The CDR3 has 17 amino acids. V lost 5 bases and J lost 8; bases outside the gene matches: 12.

V gene TRBV7-6 combines with J gene TRBJ1-2, with TRBD1 as a possible D gene (6 bases). Germline V gene lookup returns CDR1 SGHVS and CDR2 FNYEAQ. The CDR3 runs 15 residues. V gave up 1 base and J gave up 4 bases, with 13 bases separating them. CDR3 region: CASSLVTGPPYGYTF. The DNA of the CDR3 is TGTGCCAGCAGCTTAGTGACAGGACCTCCCTATGGCTACACCTTC.

The J gene is TRBJ1-2, the V gene TRBV19; 10 positions match TRBD1. This CDR3 region has 16 residues. Germline V gene lookup returns CDR1 LNHDA and CDR2 SQIVND (reference sequence). Trimming at V came to 6 bases and at J to 8 bases, leaving 15 bases not matched to a gene. The CDR3 DNA sequence: TGTGCCAGTAGGGGGGAGTTGGGACAGGGGTCTTACGGCTACACCTTC. The encoded protein is CASRGELGQGSYGYTF.